Listed below are T cell receptor beta chains from one sample, sequenced in a study of beta chain features in type 1 diabetes. Sequenced by immunoSEQ multiplex PCR; TCRdb stores in-frame clones only, minus some. The sample carries some 350,000 clones, roughly 13% recorded once. The sample comprised naive CD4+ T cells from blood. The source is a woman between 18 and 29 years old with type 1 diabetes. Both conserved end residues are part of each CDR3. D genes are given only for firm matches.

D gene | J gene | V gene | CDR3 protein
TRBD2 | TRBJ2-7 | TRBV28 | CASRTGGYEQYF
. | TRBJ1-2 | TRBV30 | CAWKGEGGYGYTF
TRBD2 | TRBJ2-3 | TRBV5-1 | CASSLLAGGSTDTQYF
. | TRBJ2-4 | TRBV4-2 | CASSQDRPGGELLAKNIQYF
. | TRBJ2-3 | TRBV5-4 | CASSLRSRVSTDTQYF
TRBD1 | TRBJ1-1 | TRBV18 | CASSPTTGRNTEAFF
TRBD1 | TRBJ2-1 | TRBV5-6 | CASSLDVQGAEQFF
TRBD2 | TRBJ2-3 | TRBV4-3 | CASSISGTMGDTQYF
TRBD1 | TRBJ1-1 | TRBV27 | CASSRTGDFEAFF
. | TRBJ1-2 | TRBV5-1 | CASSPGQQPAGYGYTF
TRBD1 | TRBJ2-5 | TRBV29-1 | CSVASGGQETQYF
TRBD2 | TRBJ2-4 | TRBV7-9 | CASSLGAGLAKNIQYF
. | TRBJ2-2 | TRBV19 | CASSSQGTGELFF
. | TRBJ1-2 | TRBV30 | CAWSVGDYGYTF
. | TRBJ1-3 | TRBV30 | CAWRGGLDGNTIYF
. | TRBJ2-7 | TRBV7-9 | CASSPLGGTRGYF
. | TRBJ2-3 | TRBV20-1 | CSASPAGKLYF